This T cell receptor (beta chain) appears in the sequencing data of a study of technical replicates of blood from a handful of donors. The assay was immunoSEQ multiplex PCR, and TCRdb's table has in-frame clones only and misses some. The sample lists 75,000 to 100,000 clones, 90% to 95% occurring once. V shed 4 bases and J 3 bases; nucleotides not matched to a gene: 9. Germline-derived CDR1 and CDR2 are SGHRS and YFSETQ. The CDR3 has 15 amino acids. The TCR was taken from a human donor in good health. Source material: T cells isolated from PBMCs. The chain couples TRBV5-1 to TRBJ1-1, with TRBD1 identical over 7 bases. The CDR3 DNA reads as TGCGCCAGCAGCCCGAGGGGGCGCGGGGACACTGAAGCTTTCTTT. It encodes CASSPRGRGDTEAFF.